The clone carrying this TCR beta chain has only a few counts. Antigen: not known. This sample was taken from a study of cytomegalovirus exposure and HLA in healthy donors. Study-level information: HLA-typed donors were the source of approximately 88 million unique TCRs held in an early data release. Broader study findings: Later work associated more than 15,000 TCR beta sequences with HLA alleles at 0.05 false discovery rate.

Trimming removed 0 bases from V and 2 bases from J; junction bases left unmatched: 8. The CDR3 extends over 17 amino acids. CDR1 is LGHNA, CDR2 YNFKEQ, per germline. Whereas donors were nominally healthy upon sampling, unrecorded immune exposures were probable. PCR employed 60 Vbeta and 13 Jbeta primers. Sequenced by immunoSEQ multiplex PCR; TCRdb stores in-frame clones only, minus some. The table shows under 200,000 clones, with 80% occurring only once. The receptor comes from a man in his late teens or twenties in good health and CMV-seropositive. The chain has TRBV4-2 and TRBJ2-3; the match to TRBD2 covers 7 bases. The specimen sequenced was PBMCs. The CDR3 DNA reads TGTGCCAGCAGCCAAGATGGGAGGGACCGGATCACAGATACGCAGTATTTT. Its protein product is CASSQDGRDRITDTQYF.